Following are 6 T cell receptor beta chains from one sample sequenced in a study of blood T cells in healthy people across ages. For the second PCR, which ran for about 6 to 11 cycles, a sample-barcoded 5' primer and a J-beta primer mix were used. TCRdb called the 5' RACE reads again in MiXCR, with one record for every CDR3 protein. The data show 1.5 million to 2 million distinct CDR3 sequences, with about 35% seen just once and about 11% held by the top ten. The specimen was blood. The receptors were sampled from a woman in her twenties or thirties in good health.

This clonotype was observed a few times. The CDR3 spells CASSYYGKGYTEAFF. The DNA of the CDR3 is TGTGCCAGCAGTTACTATGGAAAGGGGTACACTGAAGCTTTCTTT. The genes are TRBV6-5 and TRBJ1-1; D possibly corresponds to TRBD1 (5 bases). This CDR3 is 15 amino acids long. Trimming stripped 1 base from V and 3 bases from J, with 12 bases between. Germline-derived CDR1 and CDR2 are MNHEY and SVGAGI.

The chain uses TRBV28 and TRBJ2-3; the match to TRBD2 covers 11 bases. V was pared by 6 bases and J by 3 bases, with 11 bases of the junction left unmatched. Germline CDR1 reads MDHEN; CDR2 reads SYDVKM. The length of the CDR3 is 17 residues. CDR3 protein: CASSPFSGGAGTDTQYF. For the CDR3, the DNA is TGTGCCAGCAGCCCCTTTAGCGGGGGGGCTGGGACAGATACGCAGTATTTT.

The V call is TRBV27, the J call TRBJ2-3; TRBD2 matches at 10 bases. Looked up from germline, CDR1 is MNHEY and CDR2 is SMNVEV (reference sequence). This CDR3 contains 13 residues. The V segment lost 10 bases and the J segment 6 bases; nucleotides outside the gene matches: 7. The CDR3 bases are TGTGCCACCCAGACTAGCGGGTTGGATACGCAGTATTTT. Translated, it gives CATQTSGLDTQYF.

This clonotype was seen only a few times. CDR3 amino acids: CASTAKTVLNTDTQYF. The CDR3 DNA is TGTGCCAGCACCGCTAAAACAGTACTCAACACAGATACGCAGTATTTT. This chain uses TRBV28 with TRBJ2-3; D not resolved. Trimming stripped 7 bases from V and 2 bases from J, with 19 bases between. This CDR3 contains 16 residues. CDR1 and CDR2 (germline): MDHEN, SYDVKM.

A few counts support this clonotype. V gene TRBV27 combines with J gene TRBJ2-3, with a weak D call TRBD2 (5 bases). The CDR3 loop spans 14 amino acids. Germline CDR1 MNHEY, CDR2 SMNVEV (reference sequence). Trimming removed 8 bases from V and 3 bases from J, with 15 bases in between. Written as DNA, the CDR3 is TGTGCCAGCCAGGACGGGGTGAGAACAGATACGCAGTATTTT. It encodes CASQDGVRTDTQYF.

The sample holds many counts of this clonotype. V usage is TRBV7-3 and J usage is TRBJ2-3, with no clear D. The DNA end lines up better with TRBJ2-5; the J call may be wrong. CDR1 and CDR2 (germline): SGHTA, FQGTGA. This CDR3 region has 12 residues. Written as DNA, the CDR3 is TGTGCCAGCAGCTTAACCGCAGGGACCCAGTACTTC. Its translation is CASSLTAGTQYF.